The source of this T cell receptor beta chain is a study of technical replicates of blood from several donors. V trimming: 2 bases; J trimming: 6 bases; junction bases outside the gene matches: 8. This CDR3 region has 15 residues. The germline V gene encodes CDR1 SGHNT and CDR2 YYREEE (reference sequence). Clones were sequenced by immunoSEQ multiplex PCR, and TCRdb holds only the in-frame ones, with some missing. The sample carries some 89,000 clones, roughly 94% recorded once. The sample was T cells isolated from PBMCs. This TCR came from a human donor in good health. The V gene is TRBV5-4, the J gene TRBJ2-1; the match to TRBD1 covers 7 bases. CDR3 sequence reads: CASSLYTGVRNEQFF. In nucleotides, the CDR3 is TGTGCCAGCAGCTTATATACAGGGGTCCGCAATGAGCAGTTCTTC.